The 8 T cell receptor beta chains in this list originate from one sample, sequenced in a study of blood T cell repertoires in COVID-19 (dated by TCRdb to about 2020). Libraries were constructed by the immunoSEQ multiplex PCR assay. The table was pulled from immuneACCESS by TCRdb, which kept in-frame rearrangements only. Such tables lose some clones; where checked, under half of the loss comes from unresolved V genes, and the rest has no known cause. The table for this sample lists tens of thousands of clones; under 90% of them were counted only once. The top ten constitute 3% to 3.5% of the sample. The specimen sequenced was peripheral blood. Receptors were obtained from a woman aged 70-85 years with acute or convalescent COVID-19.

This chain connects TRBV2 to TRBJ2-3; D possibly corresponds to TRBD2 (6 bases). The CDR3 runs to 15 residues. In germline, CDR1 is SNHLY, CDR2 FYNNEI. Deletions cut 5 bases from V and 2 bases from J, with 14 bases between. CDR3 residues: CASSIGAGPTDTQYF. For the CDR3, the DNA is TGTGCCAGCAGTATTGGCGCGGGGCCCACAGATACGCAGTATTTT.

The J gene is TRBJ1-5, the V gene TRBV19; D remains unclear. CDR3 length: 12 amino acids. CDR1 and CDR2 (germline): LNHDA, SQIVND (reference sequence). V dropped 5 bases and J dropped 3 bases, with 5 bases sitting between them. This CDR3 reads CASSLFNQPQHF. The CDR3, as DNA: TGTGCCAGTAGTCTGTTCAATCAGCCCCAGCATTTT.

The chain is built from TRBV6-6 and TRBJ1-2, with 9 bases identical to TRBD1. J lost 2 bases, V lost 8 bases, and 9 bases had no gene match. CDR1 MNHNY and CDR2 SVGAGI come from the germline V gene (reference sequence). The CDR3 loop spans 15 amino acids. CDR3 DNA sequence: TGTGCCAGCCTCCCGTTTGGACAGGGGAACTATGGCTACACCTTC. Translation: CASLPFGQGNYGYTF.

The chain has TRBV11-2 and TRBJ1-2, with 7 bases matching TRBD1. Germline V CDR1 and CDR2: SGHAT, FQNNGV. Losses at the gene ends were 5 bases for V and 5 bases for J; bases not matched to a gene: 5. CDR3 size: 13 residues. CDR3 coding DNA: TGTGCCAGCAGCCCGGAACAGGGGTATGGCTACACCTTC. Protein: CASSPEQGYGYTF.

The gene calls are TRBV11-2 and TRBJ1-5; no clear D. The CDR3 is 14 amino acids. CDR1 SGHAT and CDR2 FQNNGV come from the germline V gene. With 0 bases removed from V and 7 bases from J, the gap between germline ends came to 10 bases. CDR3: CASSLDRVGQPQHF. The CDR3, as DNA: TGTGCCAGCAGCTTAGACCGGGTTGGACAGCCCCAGCATTTT.

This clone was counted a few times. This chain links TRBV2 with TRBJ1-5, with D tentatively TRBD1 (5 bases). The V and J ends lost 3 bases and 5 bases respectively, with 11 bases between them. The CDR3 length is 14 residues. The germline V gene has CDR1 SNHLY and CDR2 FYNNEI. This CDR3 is CASSEDGGDQPQHF. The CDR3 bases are TGTGCCAGCAGTGAGGATGGGGGGGATCAGCCCCAGCATTTT. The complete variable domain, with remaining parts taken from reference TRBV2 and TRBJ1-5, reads EPEVTQTPSHQVTQMGQEVILRCVPISNHLYFYWYRQILGQKVEFLVSFYNNEISEKSEIFDDQFSVERPDGSNFTLKIRSTKLEDSAMYFCASSEDGGDQPQHFGDGTRLSIL.

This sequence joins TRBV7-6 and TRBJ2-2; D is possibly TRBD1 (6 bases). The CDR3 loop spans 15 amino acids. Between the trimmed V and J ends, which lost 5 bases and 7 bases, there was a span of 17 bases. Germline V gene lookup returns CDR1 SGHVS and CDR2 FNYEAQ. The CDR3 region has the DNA TGTGCCAGCAGCCAACCAAGGCAGGGGATCGGGGAGCTGTTTTTT. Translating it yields CASSQPRQGIGELFF.

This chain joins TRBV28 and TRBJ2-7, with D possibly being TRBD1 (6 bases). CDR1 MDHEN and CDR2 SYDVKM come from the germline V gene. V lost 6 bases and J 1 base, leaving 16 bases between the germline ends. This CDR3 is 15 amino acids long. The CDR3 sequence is CASSNQQTGSYEQYV. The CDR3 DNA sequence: TGTGCCAGCAGCAACCAACAAACAGGGTCCTACGAGCAGTACGTC.